Listed here is a single T cell receptor (beta chain). The antigen is undetermined. TCRdb's copy holds only in-frame clones and misses some; the assay was immunoSEQ multiplex PCR. This sample has 550,000 to 600,000 clones, with nearly 98% found just once. This sample stems from a study of shared clonotypes between healthy human individuals. Study information: Donors had three CD4 naive, three CD4 memory, two CD8 naive and one CD8 memory plate apiece.

Study findings and constraints: A generally larger estimated richness was seen in naive subsets than in memory subsets. Clonotypes that were shared across a few donors made up around 5% of naive CD4 clonotypes.

CD45RO-negative cells were positively selected for CCR7, leaving out terminally differentiated effector memory CD45RA+ cells. The sequenced material came from naive CD8+ T cells sorted from blood. The source of this sequence is a man aged 30 to 39 in good health.

The CDR3 sequence: CASTMGRNTEAFF. Here the CDR3 DNA reads TGTGCCAGTACCATGGGCAGGAACACTGAAGCTTTCTTT. This chain links TRBV19 with TRBJ1-1; D uncertain. Trimming took 7 bases from V and 1 from J, leaving 10 bases between them. In germline, CDR1 is LNHDA, CDR2 SQIVND (reference sequence). The CDR3 runs 13 residues.